This T cell receptor beta chain was recorded in a study of cytomegalovirus exposure and HLA in healthy donors. The CDR3 is made up of 11 amino acids. Germline V gives CDR1 KGHSH, CDR2 LQKENI. The V gene lost 3 bases and the J gene lost 4 bases, with 2 bases spanning the gap. The PCR made use of 60 Vbeta and 13 Jbeta primers. Data came from immunoSEQ multiplex PCR; TCRdb stores just in-frame clones and leaves some out. The repertoire holds about 190,000 clones, with over 70% as singletons. The gene calls are TRBV18 and TRBJ2-3; unclear D gene. Specimen: PBMCs. This clonotype was sampled from a woman younger than 35 in good health and CMV-seropositive. CDR3 DNA: TGTGCCAGCTCACCCTCAGATACGCAGTATTTT. Translated, it gives CASSPSDTQYF.